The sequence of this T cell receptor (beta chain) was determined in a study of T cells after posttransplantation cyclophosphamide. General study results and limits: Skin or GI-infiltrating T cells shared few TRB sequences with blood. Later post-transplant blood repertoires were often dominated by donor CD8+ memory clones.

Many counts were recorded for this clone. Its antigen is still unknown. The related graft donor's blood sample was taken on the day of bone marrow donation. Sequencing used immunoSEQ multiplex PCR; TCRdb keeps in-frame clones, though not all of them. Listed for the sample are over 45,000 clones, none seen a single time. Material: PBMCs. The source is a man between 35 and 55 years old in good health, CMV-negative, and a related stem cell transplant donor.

Here the CDR3 reads CASSPVAGGGGEQFF. The CDR3 DNA sequence: TGTGCCAGCTCACCAGTTGCGGGAGGGGGTGGTGAGCAGTTCTTC. The gene calls are TRBV18 and TRBJ2-1; TRBD2 matches at 9 bases. The V gene end was trimmed by 2 bases and the J gene end by 9 bases; junction bases not matched to a gene: 8. Per germline, CDR1 KGHSH and CDR2 LQKENI. This CDR3 is 15 amino acids long.